Given below is one T cell receptor (beta chain) in context. Antigen specificity is unknown. This specimen includes other DNA sequences encoding the same CDR3. The data were obtained in a study of cytomegalovirus exposure and HLA in healthy donors. Study-level points and caveats: Later findings reportedly placed an Asian-associated ancestry cluster below the approximately 670-donor mean for N-insertions. TRBV6-2, TRBV6-3 and some other V segments were unresolvable in 87-base-pair reads. The study put 160 or so TCR beta chains on its list as cytomegalovirus-associated.

Germline V gene lookup returns CDR1 GTSNPN and CDR2 SVGIG (reference sequence). V was shortened by 0 bases and J by 4 bases, with 15 bases between the two germline ends. The CDR3 runs to 15 residues. The primer mix had 60 Vbeta and 13 Jbeta primers. Repertoires were generated with immunoSEQ multiplex PCR, while TCRdb's copy carries only in-frame clones and drops some. Of 110,000 to 150,000 clones listed, around three quarters are singletons. The sequencing sample was made of PBMCs. The chain carries TRBV30 and TRBJ2-5; D is perhaps TRBD2 (5 bases). The sequence came from a woman in her thirties or forties in good health and CMV-seronegative. In nucleotides, the CDR3 is TGTGCCTGGAGTGTAGACGGAGGAGAAGGAGAGACCCAGTACTTC. As protein: CAWSVDGGEGETQYF.